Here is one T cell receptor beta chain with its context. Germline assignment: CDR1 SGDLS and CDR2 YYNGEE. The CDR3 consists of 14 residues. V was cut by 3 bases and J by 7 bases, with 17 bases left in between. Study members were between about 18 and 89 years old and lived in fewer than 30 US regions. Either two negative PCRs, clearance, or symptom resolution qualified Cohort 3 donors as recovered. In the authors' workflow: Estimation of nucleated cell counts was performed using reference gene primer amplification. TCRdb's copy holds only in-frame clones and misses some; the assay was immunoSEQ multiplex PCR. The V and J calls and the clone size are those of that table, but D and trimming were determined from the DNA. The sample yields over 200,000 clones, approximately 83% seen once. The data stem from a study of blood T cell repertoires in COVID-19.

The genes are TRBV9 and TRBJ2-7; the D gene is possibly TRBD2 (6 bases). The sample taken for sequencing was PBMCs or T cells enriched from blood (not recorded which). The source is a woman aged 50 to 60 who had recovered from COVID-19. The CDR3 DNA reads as TGTGCCAGCAGCGGCCACCGATCGGAGGGAGAGCAGTACTTC. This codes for CASSGHRSEGEQYF.